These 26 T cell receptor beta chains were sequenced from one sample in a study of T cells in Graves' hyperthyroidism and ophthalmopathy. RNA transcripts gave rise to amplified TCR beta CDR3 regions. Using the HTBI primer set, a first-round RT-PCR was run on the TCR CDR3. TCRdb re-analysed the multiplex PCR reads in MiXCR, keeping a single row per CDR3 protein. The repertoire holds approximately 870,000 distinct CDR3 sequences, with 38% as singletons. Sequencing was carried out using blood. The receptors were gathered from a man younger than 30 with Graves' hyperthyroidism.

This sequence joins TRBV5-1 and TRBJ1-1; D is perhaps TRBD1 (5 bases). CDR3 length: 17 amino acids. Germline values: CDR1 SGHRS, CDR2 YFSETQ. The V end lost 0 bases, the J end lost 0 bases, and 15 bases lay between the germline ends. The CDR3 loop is CASSLEGREMVNTEAFF. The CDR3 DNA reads TGCGCCAGCAGCTTGGAGGGCAGGGAGATGGTGAACACTGAAGCTTTCTTT.

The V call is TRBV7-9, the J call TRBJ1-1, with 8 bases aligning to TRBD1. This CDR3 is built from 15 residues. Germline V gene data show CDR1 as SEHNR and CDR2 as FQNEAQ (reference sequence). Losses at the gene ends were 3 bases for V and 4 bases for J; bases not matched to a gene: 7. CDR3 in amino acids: CASSLGDRIGTEAFF. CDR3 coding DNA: TGTGCCAGCAGCTTGGGGGACAGGATAGGCACTGAAGCTTTCTTT.

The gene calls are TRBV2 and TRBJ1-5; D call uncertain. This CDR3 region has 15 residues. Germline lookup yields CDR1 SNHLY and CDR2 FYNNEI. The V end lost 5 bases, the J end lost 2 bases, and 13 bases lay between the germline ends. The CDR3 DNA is TGTGCCAGCAGTTACTCGTCGTGGGGCAATCAGCCCCAGCATTTT. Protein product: CASSYSSWGNQPQHF.

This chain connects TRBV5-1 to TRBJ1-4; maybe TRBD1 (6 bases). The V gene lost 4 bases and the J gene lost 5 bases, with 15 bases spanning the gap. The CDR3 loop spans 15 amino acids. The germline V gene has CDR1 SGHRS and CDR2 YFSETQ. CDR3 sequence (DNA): TGCGCCAGCAGCCCGCGGACAGACACGAATGAAAAACTGTTTTTT. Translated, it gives CASSPRTDTNEKLFF.

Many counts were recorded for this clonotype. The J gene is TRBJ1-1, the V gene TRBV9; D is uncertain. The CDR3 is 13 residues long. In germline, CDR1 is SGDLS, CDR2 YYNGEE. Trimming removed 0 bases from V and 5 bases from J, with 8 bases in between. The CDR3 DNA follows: TGTGCCAGCAGCGTAGCGGAGAGGACTGAAGCTTTCTTT. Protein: CASSVAERTEAFF.

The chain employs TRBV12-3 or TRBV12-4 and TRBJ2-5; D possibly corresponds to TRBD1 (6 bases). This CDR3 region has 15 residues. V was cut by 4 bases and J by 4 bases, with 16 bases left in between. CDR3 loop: CASSSQKLTGETQYF. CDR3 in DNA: TGTGCCAGCAGTTCCCAGAAATTGACAGGAGAGACCCAGTACTTC.

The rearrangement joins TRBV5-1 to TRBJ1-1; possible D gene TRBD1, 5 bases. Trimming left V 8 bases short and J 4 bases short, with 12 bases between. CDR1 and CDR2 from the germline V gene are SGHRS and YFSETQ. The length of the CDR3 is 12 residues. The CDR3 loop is CASRQSSTEAFF. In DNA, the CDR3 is TGCGCCAGTAGACAGAGCAGCACTGAAGCTTTCTTT.

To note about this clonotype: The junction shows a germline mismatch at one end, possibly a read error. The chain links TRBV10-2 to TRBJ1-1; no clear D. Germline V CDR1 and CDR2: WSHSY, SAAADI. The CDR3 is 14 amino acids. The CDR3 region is CASSEAPPARTAFF. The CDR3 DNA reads TGTGCCAGCAGTGAAGCCCCTCCCGCACGAACAGCTTTCTTT.

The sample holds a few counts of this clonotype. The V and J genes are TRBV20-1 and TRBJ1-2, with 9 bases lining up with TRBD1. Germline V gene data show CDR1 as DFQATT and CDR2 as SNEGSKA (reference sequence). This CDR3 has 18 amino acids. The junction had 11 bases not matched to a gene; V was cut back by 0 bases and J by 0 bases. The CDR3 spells CSARDLGAGTGPNYGYTF. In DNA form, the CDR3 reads TGCAGTGCTAGAGATCTTGGGGCGGGGACAGGGCCTAACTATGGCTACACCTTC.

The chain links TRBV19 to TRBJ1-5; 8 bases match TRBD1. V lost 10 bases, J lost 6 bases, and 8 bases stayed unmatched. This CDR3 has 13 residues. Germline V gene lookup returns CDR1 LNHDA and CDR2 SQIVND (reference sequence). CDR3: CAIGQGGSQPQHF. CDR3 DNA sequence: TGTGCCATAGGACAGGGAGGAAGTCAGCCCCAGCATTTT.

The DNA for the CDR3 is TGTGCCAGCAGCTGGACAGGAGGAACCGGGGAGCTGTTTTTT. Translating it yields CASSWTGGTGELFF. V gene TRBV5-4 combines with J gene TRBJ2-2; TRBD1 matches 7 bases. CDR1 SGHNT and CDR2 YYREEE come from the germline V gene (reference sequence). V gave up 3 bases and J gave up 5 bases; unmatched junction bases: 4. The CDR3 runs to 14 residues.

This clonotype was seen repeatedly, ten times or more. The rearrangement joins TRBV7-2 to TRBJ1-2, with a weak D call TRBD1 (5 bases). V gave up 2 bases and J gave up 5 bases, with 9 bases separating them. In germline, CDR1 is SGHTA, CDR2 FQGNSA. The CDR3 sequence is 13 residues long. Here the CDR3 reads CASSLTWGYGYTF. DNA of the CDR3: TGTGCCAGCAGCTTAACCTGGGGGTATGGCTACACCTTC.

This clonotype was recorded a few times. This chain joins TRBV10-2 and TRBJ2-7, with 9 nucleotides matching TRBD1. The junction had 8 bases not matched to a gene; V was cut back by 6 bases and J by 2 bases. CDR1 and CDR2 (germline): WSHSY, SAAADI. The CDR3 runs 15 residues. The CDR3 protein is CASSFDRGSPYEQYF. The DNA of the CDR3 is TGCGCCAGCAGCTTCGACAGGGGGAGCCCCTACGAGCAGTACTTC.

CDR3 sequence (DNA): TGTGCCAGCAGCGCGCGGACAGGGGGAACATGTCAGCCCCAGCATTTT. The encoded protein is CASSARTGGTCQPQHF. This chain connects TRBV7-4 to TRBJ1-5; 10 bases fit TRBD1. Per germline, CDR1 SGHVT and CDR2 SQSDAQ. The CDR3 is 16 residues long. The junction had 10 bases not matched to a gene; V was cut back by 5 bases and J by 6 bases.

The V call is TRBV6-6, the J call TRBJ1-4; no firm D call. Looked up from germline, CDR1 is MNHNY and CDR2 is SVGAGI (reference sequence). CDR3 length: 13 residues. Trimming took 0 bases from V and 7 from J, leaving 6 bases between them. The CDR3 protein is CASSYSPREKLFF. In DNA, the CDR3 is TGTGCCAGCAGTTACTCGCCGCGTGAAAAACTGTTTTTT.

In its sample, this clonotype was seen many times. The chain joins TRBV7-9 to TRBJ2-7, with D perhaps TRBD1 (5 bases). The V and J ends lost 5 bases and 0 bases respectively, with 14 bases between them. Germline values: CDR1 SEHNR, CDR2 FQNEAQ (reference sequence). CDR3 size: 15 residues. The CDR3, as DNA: TGTGCCAGCAGCGCACAGGATTACCGCTCCTACGAGCAGTACTTC. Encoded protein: CASSAQDYRSYEQYF. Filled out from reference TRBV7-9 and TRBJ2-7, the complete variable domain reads DTGVSQNPRHKITKRGQNVTFRCDPISEHNRLYWYRQTLGQGPEFLTYFQNEAQLEKSRLLSDRFSAERPKGSFSTLEIQRTEQGDSAMYLCASSAQDYRSYEQYFGPGTRLTVT.

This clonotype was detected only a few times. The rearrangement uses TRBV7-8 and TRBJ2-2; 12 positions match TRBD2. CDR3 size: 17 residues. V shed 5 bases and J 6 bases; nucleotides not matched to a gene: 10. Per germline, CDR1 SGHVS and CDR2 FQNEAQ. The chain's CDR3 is CASSPGRLAGGPGELFF. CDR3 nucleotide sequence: TGTGCCAGCAGCCCTGGTCGGCTAGCGGGAGGGCCCGGGGAGCTGTTTTTT.

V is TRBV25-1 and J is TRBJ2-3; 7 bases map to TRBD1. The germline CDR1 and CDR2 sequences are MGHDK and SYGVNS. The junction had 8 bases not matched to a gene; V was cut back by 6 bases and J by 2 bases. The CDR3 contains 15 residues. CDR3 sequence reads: CASRAGTAVTDTQYF. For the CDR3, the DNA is TGTGCCAGCAGGGCCGGGACAGCGGTCACAGATACGCAGTATTTT.

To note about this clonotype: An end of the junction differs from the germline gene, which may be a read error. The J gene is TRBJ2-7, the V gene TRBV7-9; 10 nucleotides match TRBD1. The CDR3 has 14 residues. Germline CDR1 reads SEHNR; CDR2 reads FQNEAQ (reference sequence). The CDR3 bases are TGCGCCAGCAGCCAAGGCAGGACAGGGGGCGAGCAGTACTTC. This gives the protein CASSQGRTGGEQYF. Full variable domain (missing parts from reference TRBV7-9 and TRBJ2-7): DTGVSQNPRHKITKRGQNVTFRCDPISEHNRLYWYRQTLGQGPEFLTYFQNEAQLEKSRLLSDRFSAERPKGSFSTLEIQRTEQGDSAMYLCASSQGRTGGEQYFGPGTRLTVT.

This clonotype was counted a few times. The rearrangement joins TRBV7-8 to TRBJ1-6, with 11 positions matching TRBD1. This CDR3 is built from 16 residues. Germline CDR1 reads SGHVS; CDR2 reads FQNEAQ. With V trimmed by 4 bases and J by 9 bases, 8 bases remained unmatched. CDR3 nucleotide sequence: TGTGCCAGCAGCTCCTGGACAGGGGGCTCGAGTTCACCCCTCCACTTT. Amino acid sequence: CASSSWTGGSSSPLHF.

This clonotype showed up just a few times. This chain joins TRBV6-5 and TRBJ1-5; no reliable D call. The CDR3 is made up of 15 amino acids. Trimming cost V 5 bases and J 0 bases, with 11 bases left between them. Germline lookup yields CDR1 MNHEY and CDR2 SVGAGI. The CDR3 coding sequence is TGTGCCAGCAGTCACGGACGGTATAGCAATCAGCCCCAGCATTTT. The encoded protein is CASSHGRYSNQPQHF.

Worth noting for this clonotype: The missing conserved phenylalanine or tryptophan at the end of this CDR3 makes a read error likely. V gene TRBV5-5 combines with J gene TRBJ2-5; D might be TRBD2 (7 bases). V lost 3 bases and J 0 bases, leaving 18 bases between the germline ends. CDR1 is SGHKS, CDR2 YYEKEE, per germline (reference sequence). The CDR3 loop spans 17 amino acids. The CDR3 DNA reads TGTGCCAGCAGCTCCGGACCGGGGGGCGAAAACCAAGAGACCCAGTACTTA. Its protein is CASSSGPGGENQETQYL.

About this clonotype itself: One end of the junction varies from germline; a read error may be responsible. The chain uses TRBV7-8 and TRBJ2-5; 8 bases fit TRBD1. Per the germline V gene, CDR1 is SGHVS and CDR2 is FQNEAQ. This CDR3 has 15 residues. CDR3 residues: CASSSQTGAKETQYF. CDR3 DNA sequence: TGTGCCAGTAGCTCCCAGACAGGGGCCAAGGAGACCCAGTACTTC.

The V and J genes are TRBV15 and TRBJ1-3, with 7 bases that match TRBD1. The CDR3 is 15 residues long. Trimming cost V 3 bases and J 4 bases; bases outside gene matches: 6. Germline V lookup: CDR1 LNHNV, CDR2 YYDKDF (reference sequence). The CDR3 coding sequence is TGTGCCACCAGCAGCGAAGGGGGCAGGGGAAACACCATATATTTT. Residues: CATSSEGGRGNTIYF.

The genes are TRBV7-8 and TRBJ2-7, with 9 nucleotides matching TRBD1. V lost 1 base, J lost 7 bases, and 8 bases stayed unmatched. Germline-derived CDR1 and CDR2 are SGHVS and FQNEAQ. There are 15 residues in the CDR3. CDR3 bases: TGTGCCAGCAGCTTAGGATACAGGGGGCGCGGAGAGCAGTACTTC. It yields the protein CASSLGYRGRGEQYF.

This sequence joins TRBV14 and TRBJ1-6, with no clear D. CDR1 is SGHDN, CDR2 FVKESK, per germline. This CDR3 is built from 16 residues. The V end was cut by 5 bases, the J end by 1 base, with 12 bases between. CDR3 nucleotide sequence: TGTGCCAGCAGCGACAAGGCGAGTTCCTATAATTCACCCCTCCACTTT. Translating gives CASSDKASSYNSPLHF.